These 4 T cell receptor beta chains came from one sample sequenced in a study of cytomegalovirus exposure and HLA in healthy donors. The PCR was carried out with 60 Vbeta primers and 13 Jbeta primers. Clones were read by immunoSEQ multiplex PCR, and TCRdb kept only the in-frame ones, dropping some. The table lists 200,000 or so clones, about 75% of them singletons. Sequencing used PBMCs. The source of these receptors is a man aged 18 to 30 in good health and CMV-seronegative.

The chain recombines TRBV19 with TRBJ1-3; no clear D gene. V was trimmed by 6 bases and J by 4 bases, leaving 13 bases between them. Per germline, CDR1 LNHDA and CDR2 SQIVND (reference sequence). This CDR3 is 14 amino acids long. The CDR3 nucleotides are TGTGCCAGTAGCGCGCCGGGGTCAGGAAACACCATATATTTT. It encodes CASSAPGSGNTIYF.

This clone has just a few counts. The CDR3 sequence is CASSPPVRDRGNYGYTF. The CDR3 DNA sequence: TGTGCCAGCTCACCACCAGTGCGGGACAGGGGTAACTATGGCTACACCTTC. The genes are TRBV18 and TRBJ1-2; 10 nucleotides line up with TRBD1. Germline CDR1 reads KGHSH; CDR2 reads LQKENI. The CDR3 consists of 17 residues. V shed 0 bases, J shed 1 base, and the junction held 5 bases outside the gene matches.

This sequence joins TRBV15 and TRBJ1-1; D gene ambiguous. This CDR3 contains 13 residues. Per germline, CDR1 LNHNV and CDR2 YYDKDF (reference sequence). V dropped 4 bases and J dropped 1 base, with 7 bases sitting between them. The CDR3 nucleotides are TGTGCCACCAGCATGGGAGAGAACACTGAAGCTTTCTTT. Its protein product is CATSMGENTEAFF.

This sequence joins TRBV6-6 and TRBJ2-7; 8 nucleotides agree with TRBD1. CDR3 size: 13 residues. The germline CDR1 and CDR2 sequences are MNHNY and SVGAGI (reference sequence). Losses at the gene ends were 3 bases for V and 3 bases for J; bases not matched to a gene: 1. DNA of the CDR3: TGTGCCAGCAGTTATACAGGGGGCTACGAGCAGTACTTC. Protein sequence: CASSYTGGYEQYF.